Listed below are T cell receptor beta chains from one sample, sequenced in a study of vaccination effects on CD4 cells after COVID-19. The antigens for these receptors are not known. Clones were sequenced by immunoSEQ multiplex PCR, and TCRdb holds only the in-frame ones, with some missing. The table shows roughly 50,000 clones, with 50% to 80% occurring only once. Sequencing was performed on CD4+ T cells from PBMCs cultured without peptide, taken before COVID-19 vaccination. The receptors shown here come from a human donor who received a COVID-19 vaccine. Both conserved end residues are part of each CDR3. Fields, in order: J gene, clone size, D gene, V gene, CDR3 DNA, CDR3 protein. A D gene is named only where the DNA matches it firmly. Clone size appears in some rows only: once, few, many, or a class for an expanded clone.

TRBJ2-3 . . TRBV21-1 TGTGCCAGCAGCAAAACCCGACAGGACCCGTACACAGATACGCAGTATTTT CASSKTRQDPYTDTQYF
TRBJ2-1 few . TRBV30 TGTGCCTGGAGTAGGGGGGGCAATCATTTTGAGCAGTTCTTC CAWSRGGNHFEQFF
TRBJ1-6 . . TRBV25-1 TGTGCCAGCAGCGGGGACCGCGGCAATTCACCCCTCCACTTT CASSGDRGNSPLHF
TRBJ1-1 . . TRBV6-5 TGTGCCAGCAGTAAGTACAGGGATTCGGCTGAAGCTTTCTTT CASSKYRDSAEAFF
TRBJ2-4 few TRBD1 TRBV5-5 TGTGCCAGCAGCTTGGCAGGGGGCATAGTTCAGTACTTC CASSLAGGIVQYF
TRBJ2-7 . . TRBV5-1 TGCGCCAGCAGCCCGCCGACTGGATACGAGCAGTACTTC CASSPPTGYEQYF
TRBJ2-3 once TRBD2 TRBV6-4 TGTGCCAGCAGTGACAGGGGAGGGACAGATACGCAGTATTTT CASSDRGGTDTQYF
TRBJ1-2 few . TRBV6-5 TGTGCCAGCAGTTACGAGACGACAGGAAACTATGGCTACACCTTC CASSYETTGNYGYTF
TRBJ2-3 . . TRBV13 TGTGCCAGCAGCTTAGAATATTCCCGCGGGACAGATACGCAGTATTTT CASSLEYSRGTDTQYF
TRBJ1-3 few . TRBV18 TGTGCCAGCTCACCTGGTCTTGCCATCTCTGGAAACACCATATATTTT CASSPGLAISGNTIYF
TRBJ2-7 once . TRBV20-1 TGCAGTGCTAGTGGGTTGACACGCGAGCAGTACTTC CSASGLTREQYF
TRBJ2-3 . . TRBV7-2 TGTGCCAGCGGATCGGGCAGCACAGATACGCAGTATTTT CASGSGSTDTQYF
TRBJ1-2 few TRBD1 TRBV5-1 TGCGCCAGCCGGGAGACAGGGACTAACTATGGCTACACCTTC CASRETGTNYGYTF
TRBJ1-1 . . TRBV29-1 TGCAGCGTTGTTCATCTCGGAGCAGGAGGGGACACTGAAGCTTTCTTT CSVVHLGAGGDTEAFF
TRBJ2-2 . . TRBV28 TGTGCCCTAGCCGCTGACACCGGGGAGCTGTTTTTT CALAADTGELFF
TRBJ2-5 medium-sized TRBD1 TRBV19 TGTGCCAGTAGTATGGTTACAGGGGGCACAGAGACCCAGTACTTC CASSMVTGGTETQYF
TRBJ2-5 . TRBD1 TRBV9 TGTGCCAGCAGTGTAGGGACAGTCCAAGAGACCCAGTACTTC CASSVGTVQETQYF
TRBJ1-3 . . TRBV5-8 TGTGCCAGCAGCTTGGGTAGCCACGTCTCTGGAAACACCATATATTTT CASSLGSHVSGNTIYF
TRBJ2-7 . TRBD1 TRBV29-1 TGCAGCGGTACCGGGACAGGCTACGAGCAGTACTTC CSGTGTGYEQYF
TRBJ2-7 few . TRBV18 TGTGCCAGCTCACCAAGGACAGACGAGCAGTACTTC CASSPRTDEQYF
TRBJ2-7 . TRBD1 TRBV5-6 TGTGCCAGCAGGGGGCAGGGGGCCTACGAGCAGTACTTC CASRGQGAYEQYF
TRBJ1-6 few . TRBV2 TGTGCCAGCAGTGACGTGGGTTCACCCCTCCACTTT CASSDVGSPLHF
TRBJ2-5 . TRBD1 TRBV5-5 TGTGCCAGCAGCTCCGGGACAGGGATGGGGACCCAGTACTTC CASSSGTGMGTQYF
TRBJ1-1 . . TRBV9 TGTGCCAGCAGCGTAGCTCCAACGTGGGACACTGAAGCTTTCTTT CASSVAPTWDTEAFF
TRBJ2-7 . . TRBV18 TGTGCCAGCTCACCACCGGGACGTGAGCAGTACTTC CASSPPGREQYF
TRBJ2-5 . . TRBV6-5 TGTGCCAGCAGTCGCAGGGAAAAAGAGACCCAGTACTTC CASSRREKETQYF
TRBJ2-2 . . TRBV11-2 TGTGCCAGCAGCTTAGCCGGGGAGCTGTTTTTT CASSLAGELFF
TRBJ2-1 . . TRBV9 TGTGCCAGCAGCGCTAGCCCGTTCAATGAGCAGTTCTTC CASSASPFNEQFF
TRBJ1-2 few TRBD1 TRBV12-3/TRBV12-4 TGTGCCAGCAGTTTGACAGGGGGCTATGGCTACACCTTC CASSLTGGYGYTF
TRBJ2-2 . TRBD1 TRBV18 TGTGCCAGCTCACCAGCAGGGGGCCGCAACACCGGGGAGCTGTTTTTT CASSPAGGRNTGELFF
TRBJ1-1 . TRBD1 TRBV5-8 TGTGCCAGCAGCTTGGATCGGGGAGGACAGGGACCGACTGAAGCTTTCTTT CASSLDRGGQGPTEAFF
TRBJ1-5 . . TRBV11-2 TGTGCCAGCAGCTTAGATCCAGGGCCAAATCAGCCCCAGCATTTT CASSLDPGPNQPQHF
TRBJ2-5 . TRBD1 TRBV14 TGTGCCAGCAGCTCACTCAGGACAGGCACACAAGAGACCCAGTACTTC CASSSLRTGTQETQYF
TRBJ1-2 . TRBD1 TRBV19 TGTGCCAGTAGTTCGGGACAGGCGAACTATGGCTACACCTTC CASSSGQANYGYTF
TRBJ2-5 . . TRBV29-1 TGCAGCGTTACGGGCGCGAAAGAGACCCAGTACTTC CSVTGAKETQYF
TRBJ2-2 . . TRBV16 TGTGCCAGCAGCCGACTAGGGACCGGGGAGCTGTTTTTT CASSRLGTGELFF
TRBJ2-5 once . TRBV6-5 TGTGCCAGCAGTTTAAACGGAGAGACCCAGTACTTC CASSLNGETQYF
TRBJ2-7 . . TRBV11-2 TGTGCCAGCAGCTTAAGGGTCCGAACAGAGCAGTACTTC CASSLRVRTEQYF
TRBJ1-4 . TRBD1 TRBV5-4 TGTGCCAGCAGCTTGGGACAGGGTGAAAAACTGTTTTTT CASSLGQGEKLFF
TRBJ2-7 . . TRBV30 TGTGCCTGGAGCTCGGGCGAAGGCGAGCAGTACTTC CAWSSGEGEQYF
TRBJ1-2 . . TRBV5-1 TGCGCCAGCAGTCCGGGGGGGGTAGCTAACTATGGCTACACCTTC CASSPGGVANYGYTF
TRBJ2-2 . . TRBV7-2 TGTGCCAGCAGCTTAGCGCCCCGGGTAGCGAACACCGGGGAGCTGTTTTTT CASSLAPRVANTGELFF
TRBJ1-2 few . TRBV28 TGTGCCAGCTCGGAGCAGGACTATGGCTACACCTTC CASSEQDYGYTF
TRBJ2-7 . . TRBV11-2 TGTGCCAGCAGCTTAGATACCCTCGGCGAGCAGTACTTC CASSLDTLGEQYF
TRBJ2-3 . . TRBV5-1 TGCGCCAGCAGCTTGCTAACTAAACAGGCAGTCACAGATACGCAGTATTTT CASSLLTKQAVTDTQYF
TRBJ2-5 few TRBD1 TRBV9 TGTGCCAGCAGCGTCGGGACAGGGGGCGTGGAGACCCAGTACTTC CASSVGTGGVETQYF
TRBJ1-6 . . TRBV19 TGTGCCAGTAGTATAGGGGGTGTCGTTAATTCACCCCTCCACTTT CASSIGGVVNSPLHF
TRBJ2-7 . . TRBV5-1 TGCGCCAGCAGCTTGGGGGCCGGAACCTACGAGCAGTACTTC CASSLGAGTYEQYF
TRBJ1-1 . . TRBV30 TGTGCCTGGAGTAGGGGGATGGGATCTTCCCGGGAGAGGACTGAAGCTTTCTTT CAWSRGMGSSRERTEAFF
TRBJ2-7 . . TRBV5-1 TGCGCCAGCAGCTTGGACGGGAGCGCCTACGAGCAGTACTTC CASSLDGSAYEQYF
TRBJ1-3 . . TRBV5-6 TGTGCCAGCAGCCCGGGACGTCCTTCTGGAAACACCATATATTTT CASSPGRPSGNTIYF
TRBJ1-2 . . TRBV12-3/TRBV12-4 TGTGCCAGCAGTTTAGCCCGCAGGGACGGCTACACCTTC CASSLARRDGYTF
TRBJ2-1 . . TRBV4-1 TGCGCCAGCAGCCCCTTGTGGAGAAATGAGCAGTTCTTC CASSPLWRNEQFF
TRBJ2-5 . TRBD2 TRBV5-6 TGTGCCAGCAGCGCGGGACTAGCGCGATCCCAAGAGACCCAGTACTTC CASSAGLARSQETQYF
TRBJ1-2 . TRBD1 TRBV9 TGTGCCAGCAGCGTAGACGGGACAGGCTATGGCTACACCTTC CASSVDGTGYGYTF